This passage covers 9 T cell receptor beta chains from one sample sequenced in a study of chemoradiotherapy in HPV16-positive cancers (dated by TCRdb to about 2022). The method was the immunoSEQ multiplex PCR assay. TCRdb provides this immuneACCESS table in a form limited to in-frame rearrangements. Some clones are lacking; in checked studies, under half of them reflect an unresolved V gene, and why the rest are absent is not known. The sample records around 5,000 clones, roughly 90% of which are singletons. Clones ranked in the top ten supply 2.6% of the sample. Source: tumor tissue, taken from a patient who underwent chemoradiotherapy. The receptors stem from a human donor with HPV-associated anogenital cancer.

The rearrangement links TRBV4-1 to TRBJ1-6; 8 nucleotides line up with TRBD1. The CDR3 spans 19 residues. V lost 0 bases and J lost 7; bases outside the gene matches: 14. CDR1 and CDR2 from the germline V gene are MGHRA and YSYEKL. The DNA for the CDR3 is TGCGCCAGCAGCCAAGATACAGGGGACAGGAGTCAAAGGAATTCACCCCTCCACTTT. It codes for CASSQDTGDRSQRNSPLHF.

This clone was recorded once. The chain joins TRBV6-1 to TRBJ1-4; possibly TRBD1 for D (5 bases). V gave up 2 bases and J gave up 0 bases, with 13 bases separating them. The CDR3 is made up of 17 amino acids. Germline values: CDR1 MNHNS, CDR2 SASEGT. The CDR3 region is CASSEFRGGATNEKLFF. The CDR3 DNA is TGTGCCAGCAGTGAATTTCGGGGGGGAGCAACTAATGAAAAACTGTTTTTT.

This chain links TRBV5-6 with TRBJ2-1; D possibly uses TRBD1 or TRBD2 (7 bases each). There are 18 residues in the CDR3. Germline V gene lookup returns CDR1 SGHDT and CDR2 YYEEEE. Trimming took 1 base from V and 3 from J, leaving 20 bases between them. The CDR3 nucleotides read TGTGCCAGCAGCTTGTTAGGGGGCTCCACGGGGGGCTACAATGAGCAGTTCTTC. Its protein is CASSLLGGSTGGYNEQFF.

The rearrangement joins TRBV7-9 to TRBJ1-1; D ambiguous. Trimming took off 6 bases at V and 5 bases at J, with 19 bases between the two ends. The CDR3 runs 15 residues. Per germline, CDR1 SEHNR and CDR2 FQNEAQ (reference sequence). The CDR3 loop is CASSLGGSGGTEAFF. The CDR3 nucleotides are TGTGCCAGCAGTCTCGGCGGCTCTGGAGGGACTGAAGCTTTCTTT.

V and J are TRBV2 and TRBJ1-2; D ambiguous. Per germline, CDR1 SNHLY and CDR2 FYNNEI. The ends were cut back, 8 bases at V and 6 bases at J, with 4 bases in the middle. The CDR3 contains 9 residues. The CDR3 reads CASQDGYTF. Here the CDR3 DNA reads TGTGCCAGCCAAGATGGCTACACCTTC.

DNA of the CDR3: TGTGCCAGCAGTGAAACGGGGAAAGAGACCCAGTACTTC. It is translated as CASSETGKETQYF. The chain combines TRBV25-1 with TRBJ2-5, with D maybe TRBD2 (5 bases). Trimming cost V 2 bases and J 3 bases, with 7 bases left between them. This CDR3 is 13 amino acids long. Germline V gives CDR1 MGHDK, CDR2 SYGVNS.

J is TRBJ2-3 and V is TRBV4-2, with D perhaps TRBD2 (5 bases). The CDR3 length is 16 residues. With 3 bases removed from V and 2 bases from J, the gap between germline ends came to 15 bases. Germline lookup yields CDR1 LGHNA and CDR2 YNFKEQ. CDR3 nucleotide sequence: TGTGCCAGCAGCCACAGAAAGCGGCGGAACACAGATACGCAGTATTTT. It codes for CASSHRKRRNTDTQYF.

This chain links TRBV28 with TRBJ1-5; no clear D. V lost 6 bases and J 2 bases, leaving 14 bases between the germline ends. The V gene's germline CDR1 is MDHEN and CDR2 SYDVKM. This CDR3 comprises 15 residues. This CDR3 is CASSSPSPGNQPQHF. The CDR3 bases are TGTGCCAGCAGCTCCCCCAGCCCTGGCAATCAGCCCCAGCATTTT. The complete variable domain, with remaining parts taken from reference TRBV28 and TRBJ1-5, reads DVKVTQSSRYLVKRTGEKVFLECVQDMDHENMFWYRQDPGLGLRLIYFSYDVKMKEKGDIPEGYSVSREKKERFSLILESASTNQTSMYLCASSSPSPGNQPQHFGDGTRLSIL.

This clone was detected once. The chain uses TRBV6-6 and TRBJ2-7; D remains ambiguous. CDR1 and CDR2 (germline): MNHNY, SVGAGI (reference sequence). Trimming shortened V by 0 bases and J by 0 bases, and 9 bases separated the two germline ends. The CDR3 is 15 amino acids. The DNA of the CDR3 is TGTGCCAGCAGTTACTCGGGATCCAGCTCCTACGAGCAGTACTTC. It yields the protein CASSYSGSSSYEQYF.